The text below deals with one T cell receptor beta chain. Study processing details: Nucleated cell number was recorded as an estimate derived from reference gene primer amplification. The protocol was immunoSEQ multiplex PCR, while the TCRdb copy is restricted to in-frame clones and leaves out a portion. From that table come the V and J calls and clone size; the DNA was used to work out D and trimming. The sample has 210,000 or so clones; roughly 80% are singletons. V lost 4 bases, J lost 6 bases, and 5 bases stayed unmatched. The germline V gene encodes CDR1 KGHDR and CDR2 SFDVKD. The CDR3 extends over 16 amino acids. The record originates from a study of blood T cell repertoires in COVID-19. The wider study: Collection of acute and convalescent COVID-19 samples took place in the United States, Italy and Spain. T cells, B-cell-depleted T cells, or PBMCs provided the cDNA or gDNA that served as material.

Sequencing was done on a sample of peripheral blood. This TCR came from a man in his fifties who had recovered from COVID-19. The chain carries TRBV24-1 and TRBJ2-1; TRBD2 agrees at 13 bases. Here the CDR3 reads CATSDLGTSGINEQFF. For the CDR3, the DNA is TGTGCCACCAGTGACCTCGGGACTAGCGGGATCAATGAGCAGTTCTTC.